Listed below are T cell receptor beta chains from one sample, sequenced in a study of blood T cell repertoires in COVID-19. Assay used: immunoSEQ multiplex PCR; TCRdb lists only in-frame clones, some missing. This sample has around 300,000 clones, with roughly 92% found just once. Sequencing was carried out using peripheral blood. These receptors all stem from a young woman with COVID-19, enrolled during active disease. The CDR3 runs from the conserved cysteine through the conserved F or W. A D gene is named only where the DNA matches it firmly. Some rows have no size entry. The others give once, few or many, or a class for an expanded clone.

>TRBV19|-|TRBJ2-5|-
CASSIGRNGGYQTQYF
TGTGCCAGTAGTATTGGGAGGAATGGCGGATATCAGACCCAGTACTTC
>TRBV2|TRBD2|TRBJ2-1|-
CASTQGLAGFNEQFF
TGTGCCAGCACTCAGGGACTAGCGGGATTTAATGAGCAGTTCTTC
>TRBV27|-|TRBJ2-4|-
CASSHLQGLLGDIQYF
TGTGCCAGCAGCCATCTACAGGGATTGTTAGGGGACATTCAGTACTTC
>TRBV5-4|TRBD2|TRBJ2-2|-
CASSGLSGRVQTGELFF
TGTGCCAGCAGCGGTCTTAGCGGGAGGGTTCAAACCGGGGAGCTGTTTTTT
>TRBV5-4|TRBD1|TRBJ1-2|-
CASSSDRGSYGYTF
TGTGCCAGCAGCTCAGACAGGGGATCCTACGGCTACACCTTC
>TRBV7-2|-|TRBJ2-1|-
CASSLGYFANEQFF
TGTGCCAGCAGCTTAGGCTACTTCGCGAATGAGCAGTTCTTC
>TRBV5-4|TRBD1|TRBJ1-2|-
CASTTDRVGYGYTF
TGTGCCAGCACCACCGACAGGGTGGGCTATGGCTACACCTTC
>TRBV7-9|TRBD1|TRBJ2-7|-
CASSTQGAYEQYF
TGTGCCAGCAGCACGCAGGGGGCCTACGAGCAGTACTTC
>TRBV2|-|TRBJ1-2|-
CASSVGHGYGYTF
TGTGCCAGCAGTGTTGGACACGGCTATGGCTACACCTTC
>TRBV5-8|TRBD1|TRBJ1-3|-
CASSSSWTGPGNTIYF
TGTGCCAGCAGCTCCTCTTGGACAGGGCCTGGAAACACCATATATTTT
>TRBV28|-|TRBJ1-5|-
CASSLGPRGNQPQHF
TGTGCCAGCAGTTTAGGCCCGAGGGGCAATCAGCCCCAGCATTTT
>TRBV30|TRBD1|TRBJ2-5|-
CAWSLGTGKYF
TGTGCCTGGAGTCTGGGGACAGGGAAGTACTTC
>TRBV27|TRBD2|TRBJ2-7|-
CASSLGLAGVGYEQYF
TGTGCCAGCAGTTTAGGTCTAGCGGGAGTCGGCTACGAGCAGTACTTC
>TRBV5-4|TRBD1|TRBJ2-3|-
CASSHGQGVNGETQYF
TGTGCCAGCAGCCACGGACAGGGGGTCAATGGCGAGACGCAGTATTTT
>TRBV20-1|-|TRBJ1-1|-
CSAPMNTEAFF
TGCAGTGCCCCCATGAACACTGAAGCTTTCTTT
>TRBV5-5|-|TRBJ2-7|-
CASSLVGNSYEQYF
TGTGCCAGCAGCTTGGTCGGGAACTCCTACGAGCAGTACTTC
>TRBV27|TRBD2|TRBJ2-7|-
CASSFSPWTSGLYEQYF
TGTGCCAGCAGTTTTTCCCCCTGGACTAGCGGGCTCTACGAGCAGTACTTC
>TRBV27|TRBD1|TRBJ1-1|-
CASRTRDRSNTEAFF
TGTGCCAGCAGGACCAGGGACAGGAGTAACACTGAAGCTTTCTTT
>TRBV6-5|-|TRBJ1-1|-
CASSYPGQWSEAFF
TGTGCCAGCAGTTACCCAGGACAGTGGTCCGAAGCTTTCTTT
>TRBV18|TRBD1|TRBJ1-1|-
CASSQGQEMNTEAFF
TGTGCCAGCTCACAGGGACAGGAGATGAACACTGAAGCTTTCTTT
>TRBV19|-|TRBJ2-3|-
CASREGPGADTQYF
TGTGCCAGTAGAGAGGGACCAGGGGCAGATACGCAGTATTTT
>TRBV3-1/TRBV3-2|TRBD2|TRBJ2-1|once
CASSQKTSGSIYNEQFF
TGTGCCAGCAGCCAAAAAACTAGCGGGAGTATCTACAATGAGCAGTTCTTC
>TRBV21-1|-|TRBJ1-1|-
CASSHAGAPFF
TGTGCCAGCAGTCACGCAGGGGCCCCTTTCTTT
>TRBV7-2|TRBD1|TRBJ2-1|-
CASSLDGAGGWKEQFF
TGTGCCAGCAGCTTAGATGGGGCAGGGGGCTGGAAGGAGCAGTTCTTC
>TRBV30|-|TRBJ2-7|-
CAWRTDYYEQYF
TGTGCCTGGCGGACAGACTACTACGAGCAGTACTTC
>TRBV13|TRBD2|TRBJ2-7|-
CASSLGREIPYEQYF
TGTGCCAGCAGCTTAGGGCGGGAGATACCCTACGAGCAGTACTTC
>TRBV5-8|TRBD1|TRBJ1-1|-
CASSLVAGGAFF
TGTGCCAGCAGCTTGGTGGCAGGGGGAGCTTTCTTT
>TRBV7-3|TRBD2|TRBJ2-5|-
CASSLGTSTRETQYF
TGTGCCAGCAGCTTAGGGACTAGCACTCGGGAGACCCAGTACTTC
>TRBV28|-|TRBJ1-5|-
CASGWTGISNQPQHF
TGTGCCAGCGGCTGGACGGGGATTAGCAATCAGCCCCAGCATTTT
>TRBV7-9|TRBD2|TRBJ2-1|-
CASTKVPTSGPGEQFF
TGTGCCAGCACCAAGGTCCCTACTAGCGGGCCGGGCGAGCAGTTCTTC
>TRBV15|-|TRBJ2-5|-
CATSRLTQGQETQYF
TGTGCCACCAGCAGACTGACACAGGGACAAGAGACCCAGTACTTC
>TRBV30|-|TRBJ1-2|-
CACTVGTQPSRPIGYTF
TGTGCCTGTACCGTAGGGACACAGCCCTCCCGACCAATCGGCTACACCTTC
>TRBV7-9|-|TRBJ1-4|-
CASSSPPPGGINEKLFF
TGTGCCAGCAGCTCGCCCCCACCTGGGGGGATTAATGAAAAACTGTTTTTT